The rows below give T cell receptor beta chains drawn from one sample of a study of shared T cell receptors in the human thymus. TCRdb keeps only in-frame clones here, not all; method: immunoSEQ multiplex PCR. Of 550,000 to 800,000 clones detected, 75% to 90% appear once; the ten largest clones hold about 0.011%. This sample also belongs to another study, concerning human thymus T cells.

Material for sequencing was thymocytes. These receptors all stem from a girl under three years old with a congenital heart defect. CDR3s include the opening cysteine and the closing phenylalanine or tryptophan. Each record gives: V gene, D gene, J gene, clone size, CDR3 protein, CDR3 DNA. A D gene is named only where the DNA matches it firmly. Clone size, where shown, is once, few, many, or a class for clones that have expanded.

>TRBV15|TRBD1|TRBJ1-2|.
CATSSSNPGQVDGYTF
TGTGCCACCAGCAGTTCCAATCCGGGACAGGTCGATGGCTACACCTTC
>TRBV6-5|.|TRBJ1-2|.
CASTSMEAGPYGYTF
TGTGCCAGCACGTCGATGGAAGCAGGTCCCTATGGCTACACCTTC
>TRBV28|.|TRBJ1-2|.
CATYFGQPCYGYTF
TGTGCCACCTACTTTGGACAGCCTTGCTATGGCTACACCTTC
>TRBV4-3|.|TRBJ1-6|.
CASSQPTTSGEIIPSYNSPLHF
TGCGCCAGCAGCCAACCAACTACCTCGGGAGAGATAATACCTTCCTATAATTCACCCCTCCACTTT
>TRBV12-5|.|TRBJ2-3|once
CASGLVLFTDTQYF
TGTGCTAGTGGTTTGGTACTTTTCACAGATACGCAGTATTTT
>TRBV15|.|TRBJ1-1|once
CATSRADRSRVEAFF
TGTGCCACCAGCAGAGCAGACAGGAGCAGGGTTGAAGCTTTCTTT
>TRBV7-6|.|TRBJ1-2|.
CASSPADMSAEGSF
TGTGCCAGCAGCCCGGCGGATATGTCGGCAGAAGGTTCCTTC
>TRBV5-6|TRBD1|TRBJ2-1|.
CASNYRGYNEQFF
TGTGCCAGCAACTACAGGGGCTACAATGAGCAGTTCTTC
>TRBV7-2|.|TRBJ1-2|.
CASSLDESGAVQDYCPF
TGTGCCAGCAGCTTAGATGAATCTGGGGCAGTACAGGACTACTGCCCATTC
>TRBV27|TRBD1|TRBJ2-7|.
CASSQGVQGAPDYEQYF
TGTGCCAGCAGTCAGGGGGTACAGGGGGCGCCGGATTACGAGCAGTACTTC
>TRBV4-1|TRBD2|TRBJ2-7|once
CASRDPGLNTREQYF
TGCGCCAGCAGAGACCCGGGACTAAACACGCGCGAGCAGTACTTC
>TRBV9|TRBD1|TRBJ1-4|.
CASSPTGGTNEKLFF
TGTGCCAGCAGCCCTACAGGGGGGACTAATGAAAAACTGTTTTTT
>TRBV30|TRBD2|TRBJ2-5|.
CAWTRGGMMEETQYF
TGTGCCTGGACCCGGGGGGGGATGATGGAGGAGACCCAGTACTTC
>TRBV27|.|TRBJ1-1|.
CASSLVVRGWHTEAFF
TGTGCCAGCAGTTTGGTTGTGCGGGGCTGGCACACTGAAGCTTTCTTT
>TRBV25-1|.|TRBJ2-7|.
CASSEGSEGSSSYEQYF
TGTGCCAGCAGTGAGGGAAGTGAGGGCTCAAGCTCCTACGAGCAGTACTTC
>TRBV10-3|.|TRBJ1-4|.
CAISESGPRHEKLFF
TGTGCCATCAGTGAGTCGGGCCCCCGACATGAAAAACTGTTTTTT
>TRBV19|TRBD1|TRBJ2-5|.
CASSATGRETQYF
TGTGCCAGTAGTGCGACAGGGCGGGAGACCCAGTACTTC
>TRBV15|TRBD2|TRBJ2-1|.
CATSPWTSAYNEQFF
TGTGCCACCAGCCCTTGGACTAGCGCCTACAATGAGCAGTTCTTC
>TRBV27|.|TRBJ2-5|.
CASSSSSGSLYEQYF
.
>TRBV7-3|.|TRBJ1-6|few
CASSLALQGISPLHF
TGTGCCAGCAGCTTAGCGCTCCAGGGGATTTCACCCCTCCACTTT
>TRBV9|TRBD1|TRBJ1-1|.
CASSEIHRGDAEAFF
TGTGCCAGCAGTGAAATACACAGGGGTGACGCTGAAGCTTTCTTT
>TRBV29-1|TRBD1|TRBJ1-2|.
CSVEPGQGGGYTF
TGCAGCGTTGAACCGGGACAGGGAGGAGGCTACACCTTC
>TRBV7-7|.|TRBJ2-7|.
CASSLAQGYEQYF
TGTGCTAGCAGCTTAGCGCAGGGTTACGAGCAGTACTTC
>TRBV9|TRBD1|TRBJ1-2|.
CASSARERDRGKRYTF
TGTGCCAGCAGCGCCCGGGAAAGGGACAGGGGGAAGCGCTACACCTTC
>TRBV11-2|TRBD1|TRBJ1-2|.
CASSAPGGGYYGYTF
TGTGCCAGCAGCGCCCCAGGGGGTGGTTACTATGGCTACACCTTC
>TRBV6-1|TRBD1|TRBJ1-4|once
CASSEPLGTASNEKLFF
TGTGCCAGCAGTGAACCCCTCGGGACAGCCTCAAATGAAAAACTGTTTTTT